This passage covers 29 T cell receptor beta chains from one sample sequenced in a study of technical replicates of blood from a handful of donors. Sequenced by immunoSEQ multiplex PCR; TCRdb stores in-frame clones only, minus some. The sample holds 65,000 to 85,000 clones; 85% to 95% are singletons and the top ten take more than 0.3%. Material for sequencing was T cells isolated from PBMCs. These receptors all come from a human donor in good health.

V and J are TRBV9 and TRBJ2-1; 7 bases are shared with TRBD2. CDR3 size: 12 residues. The germline V gene has CDR1 SGDLS and CDR2 YYNGEE. After removal of 5 bases from V and 5 bases from J, the junction contained 1 base not matched to a gene. The CDR3 DNA reads TGTGCCAGCAGGGGGGGGAACAATGAGCAGTTCTTC. Amino acid sequence: CASRGGNNEQFF.

This clone was seen just once. CDR3 nucleotide sequence: TGTGCCATCAGTTCCGGGGTCAATCAGCCCCAGCATTTT. Amino acid sequence: CAISSGVNQPQHF. The chain uses TRBV10-3 and TRBJ1-5; D unclear. The CDR3 runs to 13 residues. V shed 5 bases and J shed 3 bases, with 8 bases lying between them. Germline V gene data show CDR1 as ENHRY and CDR2 as SYGVKD.

The J gene is TRBJ1-1, the V gene TRBV10-3; 10 positions agree with TRBD1. The CDR3 sequence is 13 residues long. CDR1 is ENHRY, CDR2 SYGVKD, per germline. Trimming cost V 9 bases and J 4 bases; bases outside gene matches: 5. CDR3 protein: CAITGTGATEAFF. CDR3 nucleotide sequence: TGTGCCATAACCGGGACAGGGGCCACTGAAGCTTTCTTT.

The J gene is TRBJ1-2, the V gene TRBV9; D remains ambiguous. Trimming removed 0 bases from V and 5 bases from J, with 17 bases in between. Germline V gene sequence: CDR1 SGDLS, CDR2 YYNGEE. The CDR3 runs 16 residues. The DNA of the CDR3 is TGTGCCAGCAGCGTAGCTGGGCGAGCAAGTTGGTATGGCTACACCTTC. Translation: CASSVAGRASWYGYTF.

The rearrangement uses TRBV15 and TRBJ2-2, with D maybe TRBD2 (6 bases). CDR3 length: 15 residues. Deletions cut 6 bases from V and 7 bases from J, with 18 bases between. CDR1 is LNHNV and CDR2 is YYDKDF in the germline V gene (reference sequence). CDR3 in amino acids: CATRVGRLGGGELFF. CDR3 DNA sequence: TGTGCCACCAGAGTGGGGAGGCTGGGCGGCGGGGAGCTGTTTTTT. The full variable domain, completed using reference TRBV15 and TRBJ2-2, is DAMVIQNPRYQVTQFGKPVTLSCSQTLNHNVMYWYQQKSSQAPKLLFHYYDKDFNNEADTPDNFQSRRPNTSFCFLDIRSPGLGDTAMYLCATRVGRLGGGELFFGEGSRLTVL.

The chain couples TRBV9 to TRBJ2-7; TRBD2 might be the D (7 bases). Looked up from germline, CDR1 is SGDLS and CDR2 is YYNGEE. The CDR3 covers 16 residues. The V and J ends lost 1 base and 0 bases respectively, with 14 bases between them. DNA of the CDR3: TGTGCCAGCAGCGTATCCGGGGGGCTCTCCTCCTACGAGCAGTACTTC. Its protein is CASSVSGGLSSYEQYF.

The chain has TRBV5-1 and TRBJ2-5; the match to TRBD2 covers 9 bases. The germline CDR1 and CDR2 sequences are SGHRS and YFSETQ. The V segment lost 1 base and the J segment 4 bases; nucleotides outside the gene matches: 8. The CDR3 loop spans 16 amino acids. In nucleotides, the CDR3 is TGCGCCAGCAGCTTGAATAGCGGGAGTGGATCAGAGACCCAGTACTTC. Translated: CASSLNSGSGSETQYF.

CDR3 residues: CASSLSPPREAYTGELFF. For the CDR3, the DNA is TGTGCCAGCAGCTTATCCCCTCCTCGGGAGGCGTACACCGGGGAGCTGTTTTTT. This chain joins TRBV11-2 and TRBJ2-2; 7 nucleotides match TRBD2. J was trimmed by 3 bases and V by 2 bases; bases with no gene match: 12. This CDR3 comprises 18 residues. The germline gives CDR1 SGHAT, CDR2 FQNNGV.

The gene calls are TRBV7-9 and TRBJ1-2; 7 bases line up with TRBD1. Germline lookup yields CDR1 SEHNR and CDR2 FQNEAQ (reference sequence). With V trimmed by 2 bases and J by 4 bases, 10 bases remained unmatched. CDR3 length: 16 residues. The CDR3 region is CASSLMIRTGIYGYTF. CDR3 nucleotides: TGTGCCAGCAGCTTAATGATTAGGACAGGCATCTATGGCTACACCTTC. The complete variable domain, with remaining parts taken from reference TRBV7-9 and TRBJ1-2, reads DTGVSQNPRHKITKRGQNVTFRCDPISEHNRLYWYRQTLGQGPEFLTYFQNEAQLEKSRLLSDRFSAERPKGSFSTLEIQRTEQGDSAMYLCASSLMIRTGIYGYTFGSGTRLTVV.

This chain joins TRBV9 and TRBJ2-1; D remains ambiguous. Per germline, CDR1 SGDLS and CDR2 YYNGEE. V lost 0 bases to trimming and J lost 6 bases, with 10 bases between them. This CDR3 is built from 14 residues. The CDR3 sequence is CASSVVNGGNEQFF. In DNA, the CDR3 is TGTGCCAGCAGCGTAGTAAATGGCGGCAATGAGCAGTTCTTC.

This clone showed up just once. The V call is TRBV9, the J call TRBJ1-2; the D is unclear. CDR3 size: 13 residues. CDR1 and CDR2 (germline): SGDLS, YYNGEE. Trimming left V 4 bases short and J 7 bases short, with 14 bases between. The CDR3 is CASSTEHFLGYTF. CDR3 nucleotide sequence: TGTGCCAGCAGCACAGAGCATTTTCTTGGCTACACCTTC.

V gene TRBV10-3 combines with J gene TRBJ1-1; no clear D gene. The length of the CDR3 is 14 residues. Germline assignment: CDR1 ENHRY and CDR2 SYGVKD. The ends were cut back, 4 bases at V and 4 bases at J, with 13 bases in the middle. The CDR3 coding sequence is TGTGCCATCAGTGTTGGGGAGGGAAGCACTGAAGCTTTCTTT. Protein: CAISVGEGSTEAFF.

The J gene is TRBJ2-7, the V gene TRBV6-5; TRBD2 is a possible D gene (5 bases). This CDR3 is 13 amino acids long. Trimming removed 5 bases from V and 5 bases from J, with 13 bases in between. Germline CDR1 reads MNHEY; CDR2 reads SVGAGI. CDR3 bases: TGTGCCAGCAGTCAAACCCGGGGAAACGAGCAGTACTTC. Residues: CASSQTRGNEQYF.

The J gene is TRBJ2-1, the V gene TRBV5-6, with 8 bases that match TRBD1. J gave up 4 bases and V 4 bases, and 10 bases lay outside the gene matches. CDR1 SGHDT and CDR2 YYEEEE come from the germline V gene. This CDR3 has 16 residues. CDR3 DNA: TGTGCCAGCAGCACTGGGACAGGCGACCCATACAATGAGCAGTTCTTC. Translation gives CASSTGTGDPYNEQFF.

The gene calls are TRBV5-4 and TRBJ2-7, with D uncertain. Trimming removed 0 bases at V and 2 bases at J, with 6 bases between. This CDR3 spans 13 amino acids. Germline V gene lookup returns CDR1 SGHNT and CDR2 YYREEE (reference sequence). This CDR3 is CASSLELTYEQYF. The CDR3 DNA follows: TGTGCCAGCAGCTTGGAGCTCACCTACGAGCAGTACTTC.

This rearrangement joins TRBV7-9 to TRBJ1-1, with D hard to call. Germline V gives CDR1 SEHNR, CDR2 FQNEAQ (reference sequence). This CDR3 is built from 12 residues. V gave up 11 bases and J gave up 1 base, with 11 bases separating them. The CDR3 bases are TGTGCCTCTATACGGGGGAACACTGAAGCTTTCTTT. This gives the protein CASIRGNTEAFF.

The chain uses TRBV28 and TRBJ1-5, with 8 bases matching TRBD1. This CDR3 has 18 residues. CDR1 MDHEN and CDR2 SYDVKM come from the germline V gene. The V and J ends lost 6 bases and 0 bases, in that order; junction bases with no gene match: 13. The chain's CDR3 is CASRSDGTGFYSNQPQHF. The CDR3 DNA follows: TGTGCCAGCAGGTCCGACGGGACAGGATTTTATAGCAATCAGCCCCAGCATTTT.

This sequence joins TRBV27 and TRBJ1-5; a weak D match, TRBD1 (5 bases). The germline V and J ends were trimmed by 8 bases and 5 bases, with 13 bases remaining between them. The germline V gene has CDR1 MNHEY and CDR2 SMNVEV (reference sequence). CDR3 length equals 13 residues. The CDR3 region has the DNA TGTGCCAGCCTCCTGGACACCTATCAGCCCCAGCATTTT. Its translation: CASLLDTYQPQHF.

The V and J genes are TRBV4-1 and TRBJ2-3, with 16 bases that match TRBD2. Trimming cost V 4 bases and J 0 bases; bases outside gene matches: 7. The CDR3 has 19 amino acids. The germline V gene encodes CDR1 MGHRA and CDR2 YSYEKL. The CDR3 reads CASSPWGTSGGDSTDTQYF. The DNA of the CDR3 is TGCGCCAGCAGCCCTTGGGGGACTAGCGGGGGGGATAGCACAGATACGCAGTATTTT.

The chain joins TRBV2 to TRBJ1-4, with D unclear. The CDR3 covers 12 residues. Trimming cost V 8 bases and J 3 bases, with 7 bases left between them. The germline V gene has CDR1 SNHLY and CDR2 FYNNEI. Written as DNA, the CDR3 is TGTGCCAGCGGCAGATCTAATGAAAAACTGTTTTTT. It is translated as CASGRSNEKLFF. Based on the CDR3 plus reference TRBV2 and TRBJ1-4, the full variable domain is EPEVTQTPSHQVTQMGQEVILRCVPISNHLYFYWYRQILGQKVEFLVSFYNNEISEKSEIFDDQFSVERPDGSNFTLKIRSTKLEDSAMYFCASGRSNEKLFFGSGTQLSVL.

The V and J genes are TRBV6-6 and TRBJ2-7, with D possibly TRBD1 on 5 matching bases. Trimming took 6 bases from V and 2 from J, leaving 11 bases between them. The CDR3 loop spans 13 amino acids. From germline, CDR1 is MNHNY and CDR2 SVGAGI (reference sequence). The CDR3 DNA sequence: TGTGCCAGCAGCTTCGACAGAACCTACGAGCAGTACTTC. This encodes CASSFDRTYEQYF.

V is TRBV5-6 and J is TRBJ1-1; 7 positions agree with TRBD1. Germline values: CDR1 SGHDT, CDR2 YYEEEE. The CDR3 spans 15 residues. V shed 3 bases and J 4 bases; nucleotides not matched to a gene: 9. In DNA, the CDR3 is TGTGCCAGCAGCTCAGGGGACAGTATCGCCACTGAAGCTTTCTTT. This gives the protein CASSSGDSIATEAFF.

The V gene is TRBV15, the J gene TRBJ2-1; 9 bases match TRBD2. V shed 0 bases, J shed 5 bases, and the junction held 2 bases outside the gene matches. Germline values: CDR1 LNHNV, CDR2 YYDKDF (reference sequence). The CDR3 totals 15 residues. The CDR3 loop is CATSREGLANNEQFF. CDR3 coding DNA: TGTGCCACCAGCAGAGAGGGACTAGCAAACAATGAGCAGTTCTTC.

V gene TRBV7-9 combines with J gene TRBJ2-1, with D possibly being TRBD2 (7 bases). The V end was cut by 3 bases, the J end by 4 bases, with 25 bases between. The CDR3 has 19 amino acids. The germline CDR1 and CDR2 sequences are SEHNR and FQNEAQ (reference sequence). The CDR3 loop is CASSFRGEIGGAGYNEQFF. As DNA, the CDR3 is TGTGCCAGCAGCTTTCGCGGTGAAATTGGGGGGGCAGGTTACAATGAGCAGTTCTTC. Full variable domain (rest looked up from reference TRBV7-9 and TRBJ2-1): DTGVSQNPRHKITKRGQNVTFRCDPISEHNRLYWYRQTLGQGPEFLTYFQNEAQLEKSRLLSDRFSAERPKGSFSTLEIQRTEQGDSAMYLCASSFRGEIGGAGYNEQFFGPGTRLTVL.

The chain employs TRBV4-1 and TRBJ2-7, with unresolved D. Germline-derived CDR1 and CDR2 are MGHRA and YSYEKL. V lost 2 bases and J lost 4, with 12 bases in between. This CDR3 comprises 14 residues. The CDR3 sequence is CASSQTSFVYEQYF. CDR3 in DNA: TGCGCCAGCAGCCAAACAAGTTTTGTTTACGAGCAGTACTTC.

The J gene is TRBJ2-5, the V gene TRBV7-9, with 14 bases fitting TRBD2. V gave up 8 bases and J gave up 4 bases; unmatched junction bases: 6. Germline CDR1 is SEHNR and CDR2 is FQNEAQ (reference sequence). There are 15 residues in the CDR3. The CDR3: CASGTSGSVGETQYF. The CDR3 DNA reads as TGTGCCAGCGGGACTAGCGGGAGTGTGGGAGAGACCCAGTACTTC. The entire variable domain, with the rest obtained from reference TRBV7-9 and TRBJ2-5, is as follows: DTGVSQNPRHKITKRGQNVTFRCDPISEHNRLYWYRQTLGQGPEFLTYFQNEAQLEKSRLLSDRFSAERPKGSFSTLEIQRTEQGDSAMYLCASGTSGSVGETQYFGPGTRLLVL.

The rearrangement links TRBV4-3 to TRBJ1-4; the D is unclear. This CDR3 spans 16 amino acids. From germline, CDR1 is LGHNA and CDR2 YSLEER. Trimming pared 1 base from V and 0 bases from J, leaving 9 bases between. Written as DNA, the CDR3 is TGCGCCAGCAGCCAAGGAGGCGAGGCAACTAATGAAAAACTGTTTTTT. Encoded protein: CASSQGGEATNEKLFF.

The chain employs TRBV7-2 and TRBJ1-2, with a tentative D call TRBD1 (5 bases). The germline V gene has CDR1 SGHTA and CDR2 FQGNSA. Deletions cut 1 base from V and 0 bases from J, with 6 bases between. The CDR3 consists of 14 residues. The CDR3 sequence is CASSLEQANYGYTF. The CDR3, as DNA: TGTGCCAGCAGCTTAGAACAGGCTAACTATGGCTACACCTTC.

V gene TRBV5-1 combines with J gene TRBJ2-3, with TRBD2 identical over 9 bases. The CDR3 totals 17 residues. V gave up 0 bases and J gave up 4 bases; unmatched junction bases: 9. Germline V lookup: CDR1 SGHRS, CDR2 YFSETQ. DNA of the CDR3: TGCGCCAGCAGCTTGGATCTAGCGGGATTGGGACCAGATACGCAGTATTTT. Amino acids: CASSLDLAGLGPDTQYF. Full variable domain (missing parts from reference TRBV5-1 and TRBJ2-3): KAGVTQTPRYLIKTRGQQVTLSCSPISGHRSVSWYQQTPGQGLQFLFEYFSETQRNKGNFPGRFSGRQFSNSRSEMNVSTLELGDSALYLCASSLDLAGLGPDTQYFGPGTRLTVL.